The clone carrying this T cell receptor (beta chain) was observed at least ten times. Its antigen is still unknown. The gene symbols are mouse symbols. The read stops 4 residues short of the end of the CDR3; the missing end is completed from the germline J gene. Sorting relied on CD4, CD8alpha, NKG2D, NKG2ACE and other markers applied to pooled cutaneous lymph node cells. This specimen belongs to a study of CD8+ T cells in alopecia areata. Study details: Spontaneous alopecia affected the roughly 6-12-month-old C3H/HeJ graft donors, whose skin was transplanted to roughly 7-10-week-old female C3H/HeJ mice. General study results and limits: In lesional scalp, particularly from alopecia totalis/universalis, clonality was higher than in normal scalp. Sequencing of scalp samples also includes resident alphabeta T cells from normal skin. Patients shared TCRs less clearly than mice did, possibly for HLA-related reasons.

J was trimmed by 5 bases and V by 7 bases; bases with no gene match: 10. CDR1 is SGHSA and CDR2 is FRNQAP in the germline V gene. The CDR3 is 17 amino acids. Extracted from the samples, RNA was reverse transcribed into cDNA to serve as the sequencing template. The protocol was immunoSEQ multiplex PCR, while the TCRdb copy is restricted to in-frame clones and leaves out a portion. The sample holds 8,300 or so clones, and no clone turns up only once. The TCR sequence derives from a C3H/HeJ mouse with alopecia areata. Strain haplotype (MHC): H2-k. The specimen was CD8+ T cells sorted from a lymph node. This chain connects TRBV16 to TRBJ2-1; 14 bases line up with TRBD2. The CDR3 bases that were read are TGTGCAAGCAAACCGGGACTGGGGGGGCGCGAGGATGCT. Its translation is CASKPGLGGREDA. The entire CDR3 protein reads CASKPGLGGREDAEQFF.